Listed below are T cell receptor beta chains from one sample, sequenced in a study of blood T cell repertoires in COVID-19. The assay was immunoSEQ multiplex PCR, and TCRdb's table has in-frame clones only and misses some. Found here are 95,000 to 110,000 clones, 70% to 90% of them singletons; the top ten hold just over 3%. Material: peripheral blood. These receptors all come from a man aged 50 to 60 in a cohort sampled during active COVID-19. Both conserved end residues are part of each CDR3. D genes are given only for firm matches. Clone size appears in some rows only: once, few, many, or a class for an expanded clone.

CDR3aa | CDR3nt | d_gene | abundance | j_gene | v_gene
CASSFSTGGGSSYNSPLHF | TGTGCCAGCAGCTTTAGTACAGGGGGCGGTAGCTCCTATAATTCACCCCTCCACTTT | TRBD1 | NA | TRBJ1-6 | TRBV6-6
CASSLGAADTQYF | TGTGCCAGCAGCTTAGGGGCTGCAGATACGCAGTATTTT | NA | NA | TRBJ2-3 | TRBV7-7
CASSTLAGATYEQYF | TGTGCCAGCAGCACCTTAGCGGGGGCCACCTACGAGCAGTACTTC | TRBD2 | NA | TRBJ2-7 | TRBV7-9
CASSYRSSGGTDTQYF | TGTGCCAGCAGTTACCGTAGTTCAGGGGGCACAGATACGCAGTATTTT | NA | NA | TRBJ2-3 | TRBV6-5
CASSQLGASSEKLFF | TGTGCCAGCAGCCAGTTGGGGGCTTCGTCTGAAAAACTGTTTTTT | NA | NA | TRBJ1-4 | TRBV9
CASSLTGDQPQHF | TGCGCCAGCAGCTTGACGGGGGATCAGCCCCAGCATTTT | NA | NA | TRBJ1-5 | TRBV5-1
CASSITHRSGVWTEAFF | TGTGCCAGTAGTATCACGCATCGTAGCGGGGTTTGGACTGAAGCTTTCTTT | NA | NA | TRBJ1-1 | TRBV19
CATSSSRGQYGYTF | TGTGCCACCAGTTCGAGCAGGGGGCAGTATGGCTACACCTTC | TRBD1 | NA | TRBJ1-2 | TRBV24-1
CASSETRVFF | TGTGCCAGCAGTGAGACTCGAGTGTTTTTT | NA | NA | TRBJ1-4 | TRBV6-1
CASRRQVLGGYTF | TGTGCCAGCAGGCGACAGGTCTTGGGGGGCTACACCTTC | NA | once | TRBJ1-2 | TRBV28
CASSESGYGYTF | TGTGCCAGCAGTGAATCAGGTTACGGCTACACCTTC | NA | NA | TRBJ1-2 | TRBV25-1
CATSAGGLSTGELFF | TGCGCCACCTCAGCGGGGGGACTCTCCACCGGGGAGCTGTTTTTT | TRBD2 | NA | TRBJ2-2 | TRBV5-1
CASSSAGLANVLTF | TGTGCCAGCAGCTCTGCGGGTCTGGCCAACGTCCTGACTTTC | NA | NA | TRBJ2-6 | TRBV5-6
CASSHRDGGNTIYF | TGTGCCAGCAGTCACAGGGACGGAGGAAACACCATATATTTT | NA | NA | TRBJ1-3 | TRBV28
CASSVPGQGSTEAFF | TGCGCCAGCAGCGTTCCGGGACAGGGAAGCACTGAAGCTTTCTTT | TRBD1 | NA | TRBJ1-1 | TRBV4-1
CASSAQGRQGNTGELFF | TGTGCCAGCAGCGCTCAAGGTCGGCAGGGGAACACCGGGGAGCTGTTTTTT | NA | few | TRBJ2-2 | TRBV9
CASSYGQTSNQPQHF | TGTGCCAGCAGCTACGGACAGACTAGCAATCAGCCCCAGCATTTT | NA | NA | TRBJ1-5 | TRBV6-5
CASSYGAGGAYEQYF | TGTGCCAGCAGTTACGGGGCAGGCGGGGCCTACGAGCAGTACTTC | NA | NA | TRBJ2-7 | TRBV6-6
CASSPANYDTEAFF | TGTGCCAGCAGCCCTGCTAATTATGACACTGAAGCTTTCTTT | NA | NA | TRBJ1-1 | TRBV5-6
CATSDRQGARDVQYF | TGTGCCACCAGTGACCGACAGGGGGCCAGGGATGTGCAGTACTTC | TRBD1 | NA | TRBJ2-7 | TRBV24-1
CSVVVQANTEAFF | TGCAGCGTTGTCGTGCAGGCGAACACTGAAGCTTTCTTT | NA | NA | TRBJ1-1 | TRBV29-1
CASSWGTGSETQYF | TGCGCCAGCAGCTGGGGGACAGGGTCGGAGACCCAGTACTTC | TRBD1 | NA | TRBJ2-5 | TRBV5-1
CASRLAGGSYNEQFF | TGTGCCAGCAGGCTAGCGGGGGGGTCCTACAATGAGCAGTTCTTC | TRBD2 | NA | TRBJ2-1 | TRBV11-2
CASGLGGDSPLHF | TGTGCTAGTGGTTTGGGGGGGGATTCACCCCTCCACTTT | NA | NA | TRBJ1-6 | TRBV12-5
CASSLGTLSAFF | TGTGCCAGCAGTTTAGGGACATTGTCTGCTTTCTTT | NA | NA | TRBJ1-1 | TRBV28
CASSMGPASGTQYF | TGTGCCAGCAGCATGGGCCCAGCCAGCGGGACCCAGTACTTC | NA | NA | TRBJ2-5 | TRBV7-9
CASSFLQGQFF | TGTGCCAGCAGTTTTCTACAGGGACAGTTCTTC | NA | NA | TRBJ2-1 | TRBV28